These T cell receptor beta chains were read from a single sample in a study of shared clonotypes between healthy human individuals. TCRdb's table, derived via immunoSEQ multiplex PCR, lists solely in-frame clones and lacks some. The sample records fewer than 1 million clones, 96% being singletons. Sequencing was performed on naive CD8+ T cells sorted from blood. The receptors here all came from a man under 40 in good health. Both conserved end residues are part of each CDR3. The D gene is left open where the match is weak. Size is stated for part of the rows, as once, few or many counts, or as a class when the clone is expanded.

d_call: NA; clone_size: NA; j_call: TRBJ2-2; v_call: TRBV11-3; cdr3_nt: TGTGCCAGCAGCCTCGAGAACACCGGGGAGCTGTTTTTT; cdr3_aa: CASSLENTGELFF
d_call: NA; clone_size: NA; j_call: TRBJ2-7; v_call: TRBV7-9; cdr3_nt: TGTGCCAGCAGCCAGTCGGGACGCGCCTACGAGCAGTACTTC; cdr3_aa: CASSQSGRAYEQYF
d_call: NA; clone_size: once; j_call: TRBJ2-7; v_call: TRBV5-4; cdr3_nt: TGTGCCAGCAGCCCGGGACTCCCCTACGAGCAGTACTTC; cdr3_aa: CASSPGLPYEQYF
d_call: TRBD1; clone_size: NA; j_call: TRBJ2-7; v_call: TRBV7-6; cdr3_nt: TGTGCCAGCAGACCCACAGGGGAGAGGACCGACGAGCAGTACTTC; cdr3_aa: CASRPTGERTDEQYF
d_call: NA; clone_size: NA; j_call: TRBJ2-7; v_call: TRBV27; cdr3_nt: TGTGCCAGCAGTTTAACCGGGACATCCTACGAGCAGTACTTC; cdr3_aa: CASSLTGTSYEQYF
d_call: NA; clone_size: NA; j_call: TRBJ2-7; v_call: TRBV25-1; cdr3_nt: TGTGCCAGCAAAGGGGCTGAGCAGTACTTC; cdr3_aa: CASKGAEQYF
d_call: TRBD2; clone_size: once; j_call: TRBJ2-3; v_call: TRBV7-2; cdr3_nt: TGTGCCAGCAGCTTAATGTATTTGGGGGGGGACACAGATACGCAGTATTTT; cdr3_aa: CASSLMYLGGDTDTQYF
d_call: TRBD2; clone_size: NA; j_call: TRBJ2-3; v_call: TRBV27; cdr3_nt: TGTGCCAGCAGTTTGAGCGGGAGCAATCAGTATTTT; cdr3_aa: CASSLSGSNQYF
d_call: TRBD2; clone_size: NA; j_call: TRBJ2-1; v_call: TRBV19; cdr3_nt: TGTGCCAGTAGTATGGTCCTAGCGGGAGTTAGTGATGAGCAGTTCTTC; cdr3_aa: CASSMVLAGVSDEQFF
d_call: TRBD2; clone_size: NA; j_call: TRBJ2-1; v_call: TRBV11-2; cdr3_nt: TGTGCCAGCAGCCCTACTAGCGGGAGGAGTAGGAATGAGCAGTTCTTC; cdr3_aa: CASSPTSGRSRNEQFF
d_call: TRBD2; clone_size: NA; j_call: TRBJ2-1; v_call: TRBV27; cdr3_nt: TGTGCCAGCAGTTTATTAGCGGGAGAGCAGTTCTTC; cdr3_aa: CASSLLAGEQFF
d_call: TRBD1; clone_size: once; j_call: TRBJ2-7; v_call: TRBV7-9; cdr3_nt: TGTGCCAGCAGCTCCAGGACAGGTTCCTACGAGCAGTACTTC; cdr3_aa: CASSSRTGSYEQYF
d_call: NA; clone_size: once; j_call: TRBJ1-3; v_call: TRBV5-8; cdr3_nt: TGTGCCAGCAGCTCAGGGGACAACTCTGGAAACACCATATATTTT; cdr3_aa: CASSSGDNSGNTIYF
d_call: NA; clone_size: NA; j_call: TRBJ2-7; v_call: TRBV11-2; cdr3_nt: TGTGCCAGCAGCCTCGAAGTAACCTACGAGCAGTACTTC; cdr3_aa: CASSLEVTYEQYF
d_call: NA; clone_size: NA; j_call: TRBJ2-1; v_call: TRBV6-1; cdr3_nt: TGTGCCAGCAGGCGACTAGTCGAAGGGGATGAGCAGTTCTTC; cdr3_aa: CASRRLVEGDEQFF
d_call: TRBD1; clone_size: NA; j_call: TRBJ2-7; v_call: TRBV28; cdr3_nt: TGTGCCACGACCGGGACAGGAACCTACGAGCAGTACTTC; cdr3_aa: CATTGTGTYEQYF
d_call: TRBD1; clone_size: NA; j_call: TRBJ1-4; v_call: TRBV9; cdr3_nt: TGTGCCAGCAGCCCACAGGGGGCGGGGGAAAAACTGTTTTTT; cdr3_aa: CASSPQGAGEKLFF
d_call: NA; clone_size: NA; j_call: TRBJ1-2; v_call: TRBV18; cdr3_nt: TGTGCCAGCTCACCTCAACCGGGGCTAGACTATGGCTACACCTTC; cdr3_aa: CASSPQPGLDYGYTF
d_call: NA; clone_size: NA; j_call: TRBJ1-4; v_call: TRBV6-5; cdr3_nt: TGTGCCAGCAGTTACTGGGCCACAACTAATGAAAAACTGTTTTTT; cdr3_aa: CASSYWATTNEKLFF
d_call: TRBD2; clone_size: NA; j_call: TRBJ2-2; v_call: TRBV5-6; cdr3_nt: TGTGCCAGCAGCTTGGGACTAGCGGGACTAACCGGGGAGCTGTTTTTT; cdr3_aa: CASSLGLAGLTGELFF
d_call: NA; clone_size: NA; j_call: TRBJ1-5; v_call: TRBV7-9; cdr3_nt: TGTGCCAGCAGCGACACAGGACCTGAAGGTCAGCCCCAGCATTTT; cdr3_aa: CASSDTGPEGQPQHF
d_call: NA; clone_size: NA; j_call: TRBJ1-1; v_call: TRBV7-9; cdr3_nt: TGTGCCAGCAGCCCGGTACAGATGAACACTGAAGCTTTCTTT; cdr3_aa: CASSPVQMNTEAFF
d_call: TRBD1; clone_size: NA; j_call: TRBJ2-2; v_call: TRBV7-9; cdr3_nt: TGTGCCAGCAGCTTTGACAGGGGGCACACCGGGGAGCTGTTTTTT; cdr3_aa: CASSFDRGHTGELFF
d_call: NA; clone_size: NA; j_call: TRBJ1-2; v_call: TRBV9; cdr3_nt: TGTGCCAGCAGCGTAGTCGCTGCAGGGAGCTATGTGGGCTACACCTTC; cdr3_aa: CASSVVAAGSYVGYTF
d_call: NA; clone_size: once; j_call: TRBJ1-2; v_call: TRBV7-9; cdr3_nt: TGTGCCAGCAGCTTAGCTTCTCCCTATGGCTACACCTTC; cdr3_aa: CASSLASPYGYTF
d_call: NA; clone_size: NA; j_call: TRBJ1-2; v_call: TRBV4-3; cdr3_nt: TGCGCCAGCAGCCAGACCAGGGACGGAGCCTCCTATGGCTACACCTTC; cdr3_aa: CASSQTRDGASYGYTF
d_call: NA; clone_size: NA; j_call: TRBJ2-6; v_call: TRBV15; cdr3_nt: TGTGCCACCAGCAGAGATGGGGGTGGGGCCAACGTCCTGACTTTC; cdr3_aa: CATSRDGGGANVLTF
d_call: NA; clone_size: NA; j_call: TRBJ2-1; v_call: TRBV29-1; cdr3_nt: TGCAGCGTTGAGGACGGGGGATACAATGAGCAGTTCTTC; cdr3_aa: CSVEDGGYNEQFF
d_call: TRBD1; clone_size: once; j_call: TRBJ2-2; v_call: TRBV4-1; cdr3_nt: TGCGCCAGCAGCCTCAAGGTTCAGGGGGCCCTAACCGGGGAGCTGTTTTTT; cdr3_aa: CASSLKVQGALTGELFF
d_call: NA; clone_size: NA; j_call: TRBJ2-7; v_call: TRBV2; cdr3_nt: TGTGCCAGCAGTGATTTGGGACCCGACGAGCAGTACTTC; cdr3_aa: CASSDLGPDEQYF
d_call: NA; clone_size: once; j_call: TRBJ2-1; v_call: TRBV7-9; cdr3_nt: TGTGCCAGCAGCTTAGCCTCAAGTGAGCAGTTCTTC; cdr3_aa: CASSLASSEQFF
d_call: TRBD2; clone_size: NA; j_call: TRBJ2-3; v_call: TRBV27; cdr3_nt: TGTGCCAGCAGTTACTCCGGGACTAGCTACACAGATACGCAGTATTTT; cdr3_aa: CASSYSGTSYTDTQYF
d_call: NA; clone_size: NA; j_call: TRBJ2-5; v_call: TRBV2; cdr3_nt: TGTGCCAGCGGACAGTATCTCTTTGAGACCCAGTACTTC; cdr3_aa: CASGQYLFETQYF
d_call: NA; clone_size: NA; j_call: TRBJ2-5; v_call: TRBV5-1; cdr3_nt: TGCGCCAGCAGCTACGGCGGGGTAACCGGGGAGACCCAGTACTTC; cdr3_aa: CASSYGGVTGETQYF
d_call: NA; clone_size: NA; j_call: TRBJ2-7; v_call: TRBV5-4; cdr3_nt: TGTGCCAGCAGCTTAGAAAGCTACGAGCAGTACTTC; cdr3_aa: CASSLESYEQYF
d_call: NA; clone_size: NA; j_call: TRBJ2-7; v_call: TRBV19; cdr3_nt: TGTGCCAGTAGAAAAGGCTACGAGCAGTACTTC; cdr3_aa: CASRKGYEQYF
d_call: NA; clone_size: few; j_call: TRBJ2-7; v_call: TRBV11-2; cdr3_nt: TGTGCCAGCAGCTTGGCCGGGACCTCCTACGAGCAGTACTTC; cdr3_aa: CASSLAGTSYEQYF
d_call: TRBD2; clone_size: NA; j_call: TRBJ2-3; v_call: TRBV23-1; cdr3_nt: TGCGCCAGCAGTCCCCCGACTAGCGGGAGGGCCCAGGGTTCGCAGTATTTT; cdr3_aa: CASSPPTSGRAQGSQYF
d_call: NA; clone_size: NA; j_call: TRBJ2-7; v_call: TRBV4-3; cdr3_nt: TGCGCCAGCAGCCAAGATAGTAGCGGATCCTACGAGCAGTACTTC; cdr3_aa: CASSQDSSGSYEQYF
d_call: TRBD2; clone_size: NA; j_call: TRBJ2-7; v_call: TRBV29-1; cdr3_nt: TGCAGCGTTCTGGGACTAACATCAGGAGAGCAGTACTTC; cdr3_aa: CSVLGLTSGEQYF
d_call: NA; clone_size: NA; j_call: TRBJ2-2; v_call: TRBV7-9; cdr3_nt: TGTGCCAGCAGCCAAGGGCCAAAAGCGAACACCGGGGAGCTGTTTTTT; cdr3_aa: CASSQGPKANTGELFF
d_call: NA; clone_size: NA; j_call: TRBJ2-7; v_call: TRBV9; cdr3_nt: TGTGCCAGCAGCGTCTACAGGGATCCGACGATTGAGCAGTACTTC; cdr3_aa: CASSVYRDPTIEQYF
d_call: TRBD2; clone_size: NA; j_call: TRBJ2-2; v_call: TRBV18; cdr3_nt: TGTGCCAGCTCACCCGCGGGAGCTCCTCGGGCCGGGGAGCTGTTTTTT; cdr3_aa: CASSPAGAPRAGELFF
d_call: NA; clone_size: NA; j_call: TRBJ2-1; v_call: TRBV9; cdr3_nt: TGTGCCAGCAGCGTAGACGGCTCGAGCTCCTACAATGAGCAGTTCTTC; cdr3_aa: CASSVDGSSSYNEQFF
d_call: NA; clone_size: NA; j_call: TRBJ1-1; v_call: TRBV7-3; cdr3_nt: TGTGCCAGCAGCTTAAGAGGGAGGGACACTGAAGCTTTCTTT; cdr3_aa: CASSLRGRDTEAFF
d_call: NA; clone_size: NA; j_call: TRBJ2-3; v_call: TRBV13; cdr3_nt: TGTGCCAGCAGCTTAAGGACCCGGGTGGAGTCAGATACGCAGTATTTT; cdr3_aa: CASSLRTRVESDTQYF
d_call: NA; clone_size: NA; j_call: TRBJ2-1; v_call: TRBV7-2; cdr3_nt: TGTGCCAGCAGAACCGGGACTTCAGCCTACAATGAGCAGTTCTTC; cdr3_aa: CASRTGTSAYNEQFF
d_call: NA; clone_size: once; j_call: TRBJ2-1; v_call: TRBV10-1; cdr3_nt: TGCGCCAGCAGTGATCACAGTTACAACTATGATGAGCAGTTCTTC; cdr3_aa: CASSDHSYNYDEQFF
d_call: TRBD1; clone_size: NA; j_call: TRBJ2-1; v_call: TRBV19; cdr3_nt: TGTGCCAGTAGTGTCGACAGGGGTTTGATGAATGAGCAGTTCTTC; cdr3_aa: CASSVDRGLMNEQFF
d_call: NA; clone_size: NA; j_call: TRBJ2-7; v_call: TRBV30; cdr3_nt: TGTGCCTGGAGGGCAGCGTCAAACTACGAGCAGTACTTC; cdr3_aa: CAWRAASNYEQYF
d_call: NA; clone_size: NA; j_call: TRBJ2-7; v_call: TRBV29-1; cdr3_nt: TGCAGCGTTGGGGCGGGGGACAGCTCCTACGAGCAGTACTTC; cdr3_aa: CSVGAGDSSYEQYF
d_call: NA; clone_size: NA; j_call: TRBJ2-7; v_call: TRBV28; cdr3_nt: TGTGCCAGCGGACTACAGGGCCCAATTCTCTACGAGCAGTACTTC; cdr3_aa: CASGLQGPILYEQYF
d_call: TRBD1; clone_size: NA; j_call: TRBJ2-1; v_call: TRBV5-5; cdr3_nt: TGTGCCAGCAGCTTGGCTGACAGGGGGAATGAGCAGTTCTTC; cdr3_aa: CASSLADRGNEQFF
d_call: NA; clone_size: NA; j_call: TRBJ2-7; v_call: TRBV4-1; cdr3_nt: TGCGCCAGCAGCCTAGACAACAGCTACGAGCAGTACTTC; cdr3_aa: CASSLDNSYEQYF
d_call: TRBD1; clone_size: NA; j_call: TRBJ2-4; v_call: TRBV6-5; cdr3_nt: TGTGCCAGCAGTTATGGCATCTCGGGACAGGGAGACATTCAGTACTTC; cdr3_aa: CASSYGISGQGDIQYF